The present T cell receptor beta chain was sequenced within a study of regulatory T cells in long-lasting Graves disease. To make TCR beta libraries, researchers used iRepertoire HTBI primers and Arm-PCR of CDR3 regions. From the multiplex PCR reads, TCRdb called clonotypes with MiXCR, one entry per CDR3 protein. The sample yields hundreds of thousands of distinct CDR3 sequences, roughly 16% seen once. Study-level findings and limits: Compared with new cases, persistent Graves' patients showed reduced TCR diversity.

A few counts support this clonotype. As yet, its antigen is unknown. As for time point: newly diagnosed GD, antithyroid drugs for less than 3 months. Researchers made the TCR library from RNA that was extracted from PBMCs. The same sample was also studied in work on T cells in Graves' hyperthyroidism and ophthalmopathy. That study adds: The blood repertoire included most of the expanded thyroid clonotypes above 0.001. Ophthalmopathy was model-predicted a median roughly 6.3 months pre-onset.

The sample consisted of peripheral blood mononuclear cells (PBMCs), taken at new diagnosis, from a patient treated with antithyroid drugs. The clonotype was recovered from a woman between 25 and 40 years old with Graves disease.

The CDR3 coding sequence is TGTGCCAGCAGCGTCGCCGGACATTATCAGCCCCAGCATTTT. It specifies CASSVAGHYQPQHF. This chain links TRBV9 with TRBJ1-5, with TRBD1 as a possible D gene (5 bases). From germline, CDR1 is SGDLS and CDR2 YYNGEE. The CDR3 has 14 residues. Trimming shortened V by 2 bases and J by 5 bases, and 11 bases separated the two germline ends.